This T cell receptor (beta chain) stems from a study of T cell repertoires in cytomegalovirus infection. Study context: HLA-C-restricted CMV epitopes, recently identified, and well-studied HLA-B-restricted ones were used by the study. The public TCR beta signatures pointed to both CMV infection and matching HLA type. Findings of the study overall: CMV carriers having the relevant HLA were flagged by cumulative public TCR beta family frequency. There were HLA-C-restricted CMV-specific TCR beta clonotypes dominating the ex vivo response.

CDR3 length: 17 residues. V gave up 5 bases and J gave up 2 bases; unmatched junction bases: 9. CDR1 is SGHTA and CDR2 is FQGNSA in the germline V gene. This clonotype has only a few counts. What it recognizes is unknown. TCRdb reanalysed the reads using MiXCR and keeps one entry per CDR3 protein. The sample shows a few hundred thousand distinct CDR3 sequences, approximately 35% of them seen only once. The source is a human donor in good health (CMV status not recorded). Some clones in this sample may be carry-over from other donors' samples. The chain has TRBV7-2 and TRBJ2-4, with 10 bases that match TRBD1. Sequences were derived from cultured PBMCs, sampled from culture after CMV antigen stimulation. The CDR3 DNA reads as TGTGCCAGCAGCACTCGGGACAGGGGTTTGTCCAAAAACATTCAGTACTTC. This translates into CASSTRDRGLSKNIQYF. The variable domain in full, completed from reference TRBV7-2 and TRBJ2-4, reads GAGVSQSPSNKVTEKGKDVELRCDPISGHTALYWYRQSLGQGLEFLIYFQGNSAPDKSGLPSDRFSAERTGGSVSTLTIQRTQQEDSAVYLCASSTRDRGLSKNIQYFGAGTRLSVL.